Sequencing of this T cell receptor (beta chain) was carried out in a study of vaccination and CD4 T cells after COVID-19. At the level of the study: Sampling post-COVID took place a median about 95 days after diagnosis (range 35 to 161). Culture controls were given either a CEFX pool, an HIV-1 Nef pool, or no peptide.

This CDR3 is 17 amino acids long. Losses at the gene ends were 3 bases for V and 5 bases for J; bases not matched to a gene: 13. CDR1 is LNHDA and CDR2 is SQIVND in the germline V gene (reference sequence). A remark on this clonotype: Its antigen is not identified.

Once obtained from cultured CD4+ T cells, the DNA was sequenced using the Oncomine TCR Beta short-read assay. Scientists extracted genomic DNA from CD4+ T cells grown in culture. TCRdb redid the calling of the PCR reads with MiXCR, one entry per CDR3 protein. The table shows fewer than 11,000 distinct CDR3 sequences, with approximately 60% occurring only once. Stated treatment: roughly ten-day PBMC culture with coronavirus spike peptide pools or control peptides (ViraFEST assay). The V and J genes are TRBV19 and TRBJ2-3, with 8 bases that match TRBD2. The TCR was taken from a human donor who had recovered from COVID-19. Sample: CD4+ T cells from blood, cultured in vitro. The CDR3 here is CASSIASAGDRRDTQYF. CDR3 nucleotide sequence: TGTGCCAGTAGTATTGCATCAGCGGGAGATCGGAGAGATACGCAGTATTTT.